The 6 T cell receptor beta chains listed next were all sequenced from one sample in a study of T cells after posttransplantation cyclophosphamide. Profiled with immunoSEQ multiplex PCR; TCRdb holds only in-frame clones, not every one. Altogether around 44,000 clones were found in the sample, and no singletons occur. The sample comprised PBMCs. The source of these receptors is a man aged 40-49 years in good health, CMV-negative, and a related stem cell transplant donor.

This clone was observed a handful of times. The chain uses TRBV10-3 and TRBJ1-6, with 8 bases matching TRBD1. V lost 6 bases to trimming and J lost 7 bases; unmatched junction nucleotides: 5. The V gene's germline CDR1 is ENHRY and CDR2 SYGVKD. CDR3 length: 14 amino acids. The CDR3 region has the DNA TGTGCCATCAGGGACAGGGCAGCGAATTCACCCCTCCACTTT. Translating gives CAIRDRAANSPLHF.

This clone was seen at least ten times. The chain carries TRBV4-3 and TRBJ1-4, with a tentative D call TRBD1 (6 bases). V lost 2 bases and J lost 6, with 10 bases in between. The CDR3 length is 14 residues. Per germline, CDR1 LGHNA and CDR2 YSLEER. The chain's CDR3 is CASSQSRGYEKLFF. The DNA for the CDR3 is TGCGCCAGCAGCCAATCCAGGGGATATGAAAAACTGTTTTTT.

This clone was detected many times. The J gene is TRBJ2-6, the V gene TRBV7-3, with D unclear. Trimming shortened V by 5 bases and J by 1 base, and 12 bases separated the two germline ends. Germline loops: CDR1 SGHTA, CDR2 FQGTGA. This CDR3 has 16 residues. CDR3 DNA: TGTGCCAGCAGCCCCGTGGCCCCGTCTGGGGCCAACGTCCTGACTTTC. Residues: CASSPVAPSGANVLTF.

Many counts were recorded for this clone. The chain couples TRBV4-1 to TRBJ2-3, with 15 bases aligning to TRBD2. This CDR3 region has 20 residues. J lost 2 bases, V lost 2 bases, and 11 bases had no gene match. CDR1 and CDR2 (germline): MGHRA, YSYEKL. CDR3 sequence reads: CASSQPGLAGGDQHTDTQYF. CDR3 coding DNA: TGCGCCAGCAGCCAACCGGGACTAGCGGGGGGCGACCAACACACAGATACGCAGTATTTT.

This clone was seen ten or more times. The CDR3 spells CASSAGQAGSEQFF. The CDR3 coding sequence is TGTGCCAGTAGCGCGGGACAGGCAGGGAGTGAGCAGTTCTTC. The genes are TRBV19 and TRBJ2-1; the match to TRBD1 covers 8 bases. This CDR3 spans 14 amino acids. CDR1 and CDR2 from the germline V gene are LNHDA and SQIVND (reference sequence). V lost 6 bases, J lost 9 bases, and 10 bases stayed unmatched.

There are many counts of this clone. This chain links TRBV18 with TRBJ1-5; D remains ambiguous. CDR1 and CDR2 from the germline V gene are KGHSH and LQKENI. The V end lost 3 bases, the J end lost 0 bases, and 6 bases lay between the germline ends. CDR3 size: 14 residues. CDR3 DNA: TGTGCCAGCTCACCCGACACTAGCAATCAGCCCCAGCATTTT. The encoded protein is CASSPDTSNQPQHF.